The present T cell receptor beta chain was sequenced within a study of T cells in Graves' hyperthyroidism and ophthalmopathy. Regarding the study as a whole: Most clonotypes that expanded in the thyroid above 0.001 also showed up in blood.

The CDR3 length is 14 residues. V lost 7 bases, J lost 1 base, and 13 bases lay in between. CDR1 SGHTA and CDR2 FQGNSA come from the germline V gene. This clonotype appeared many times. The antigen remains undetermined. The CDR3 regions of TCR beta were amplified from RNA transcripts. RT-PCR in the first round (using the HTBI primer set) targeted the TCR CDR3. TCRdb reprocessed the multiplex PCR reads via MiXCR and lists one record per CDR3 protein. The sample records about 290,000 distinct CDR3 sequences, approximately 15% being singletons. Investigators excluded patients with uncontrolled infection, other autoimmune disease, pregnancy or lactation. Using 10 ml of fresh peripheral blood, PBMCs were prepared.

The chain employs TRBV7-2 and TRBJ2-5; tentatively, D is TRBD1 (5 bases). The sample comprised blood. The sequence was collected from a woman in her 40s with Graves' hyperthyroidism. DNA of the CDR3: TGTGCCAGCACCATTGGGGCGGTCCAAGAGACCCAGTACTTC. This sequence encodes CASTIGAVQETQYF.